In its sample, the clone carrying this T cell receptor (beta chain) was seen many times. What it binds is not known. The entry originates in a study of CD8 T cells in ankylosing spondylitis. This CDR3 spans 15 amino acids. V was pared by 5 bases and J by 5 bases, with 7 bases of the junction left unmatched. Germline CDR1 is MNHEY and CDR2 is SVGEGT. It was by quantitative 5'-RACE with molecular barcodes that TCR beta libraries were made. TCRdb used MiXCR to reprocess the 5' RACE reads, holding one entry per CDR3 protein. This table has 100,000 to 150,000 distinct CDR3 sequences, roughly 8.8% appearing once. Study results and limitations: Disease-linked clones proved CD8+ and comparatively uncommon in peripheral blood.

The V gene is TRBV6-2 or TRBV6-3, the J gene TRBJ2-5; 11 nucleotides align to TRBD2. The receptor comes from a male donor with ankylosing spondylitis or in good health (not recorded which). Specimen: blood, either unsorted or a sorted T cell fraction (not recorded which). The CDR3 reads CASSKTSGEHETQYF. In DNA, the CDR3 is TGTGCCAGCAGTAAGACTAGCGGGGAGCATGAGACCCAGTACTTC.